A selection of T cell receptor beta chains follows, all from one sample in a study of cytomegalovirus exposure and HLA in healthy donors. Assay used: immunoSEQ multiplex PCR; TCRdb lists only in-frame clones, some missing. There are hundreds of thousands of clones in the sample; around 85% occur only once, and under 0.25% lies in the top ten. The sequenced material came from PBMCs. All receptors come from a girl aged 2 to 9 in good health and CMV-seronegative. CDR3s leave out the opening cysteine and the closing phenylalanine or tryptophan. Fields, in order: J gene, clone size, V gene, CDR3 protein. The size field is filled for only some rows; it gives once, few, many or a size class.

>TRBJ2-5|-|TRBV4-1
ASSRNIQETQY
>TRBJ1-1|few|TRBV6-1
ASSERGTEAF
>TRBJ2-2|-|TRBV5-4
ATPIGAAGELF
>TRBJ1-1|-|TRBV2
ASSGPTGFAF
>TRBJ1-1|-|TRBV7-9
ASSPVEGSTEAF
>TRBJ2-2|few|TRBV7-2
ASSPGPDTGELF
>TRBJ2-2|-|TRBV18
ASSPNLAGNTGELF
>TRBJ1-4|once|TRBV6-5
ASSYTGGTNEKLF
>TRBJ1-1|-|TRBV10-1
ASSESSSPRRGAF
>TRBJ2-5|-|TRBV15
ATSSGTGTSGRAKTQY
>TRBJ2-1|-|TRBV11-2
ASSFLAGDNEQF
>TRBJ1-1|once|TRBV6-5
ASSPILRTEAF
>TRBJ2-1|-|TRBV6-1
ASSETADNEQF
>TRBJ2-2|few|TRBV11-1
ASSLGGTIGELF
>TRBJ1-5|once|TRBV2
ASRAQGASNQPQH
>TRBJ2-5|-|TRBV29-1
SVELAGGLVETQY
>TRBJ1-1|-|TRBV5-4
ASSSQVFGNTEAF
>TRBJ2-1|few|TRBV5-4
ASSLRDNHNEQF
>TRBJ2-1|-|TRBV7-9
SSSRQGREQF
>TRBJ1-6|-|TRBV27
ASSPRTGLGSPLH
>TRBJ2-7|once|TRBV7-2
ASSSIRGSEQY
>-|once|TRBV5-1
ASSLGQLYEQY
>TRBJ2-7|few|TRBV5-1
ASSLAPRRGGYEQY
>TRBJ1-2|-|TRBV6-1
ASSTGGWGYGYT
>TRBJ2-1|few|TRBV9
ASSVTGTSVYNEQF
>TRBJ1-1|-|TRBV7-9
ASSLGQGLRTEAF
>TRBJ1-4|-|TRBV6-5
ASSYRGLNEKLF
>TRBJ2-2|-|TRBV7-6
ASSPSTVGNTGELF
>TRBJ1-1|-|TRBV5-1
ASSPFMNTEAF
>TRBJ2-2|-|TRBV19
ASQNLGGNTGELF
>TRBJ2-1|-|TRBV9
ASSVDGQGAEQF
>TRBJ1-1|-|TRBV25-1
ASSESKTPRTWTEAF
>TRBJ1-1|-|TRBV4-1
ASSQEGQGVTEAF
>TRBJ1-1|once|TRBV7-9
ASSLGGDEAF
>TRBJ1-5|-|TRBV5-6
ASSLAAGGNQPQH
>TRBJ1-2|-|TRBV27
ASGGVYYGYT
>TRBJ2-2|-|TRBV6-6
ASSPVSGLTGELF
>TRBJ2-7|few|TRBV2
ASSQDRSLYEQY
>TRBJ2-5|-|TRBV6-5
ASSPDRKGEQY
>TRBJ1-1|-|TRBV27
ASSPGTKYTEAF
>TRBJ2-5|-|TRBV7-7
ASSLEGARQETQY
>TRBJ2-1|-|TRBV28
ASSSAGESYNEQF
>TRBJ1-2|-|TRBV27
ASSLRDRVYGYT
>TRBJ2-7|-|TRBV20-1
SAIHYEQY
>TRBJ2-5|once|TRBV2
ASRGQGVGTQY
>TRBJ1-3|-|TRBV2
ASPGQAGNTIY
>TRBJ2-7|-|TRBV5-6
ASSFPLAGEYEQY
>TRBJ2-7|-|TRBV19
ASSIGSGSTYEQY
>TRBJ2-7|-|TRBV6-5
ASSARQGATYEQY